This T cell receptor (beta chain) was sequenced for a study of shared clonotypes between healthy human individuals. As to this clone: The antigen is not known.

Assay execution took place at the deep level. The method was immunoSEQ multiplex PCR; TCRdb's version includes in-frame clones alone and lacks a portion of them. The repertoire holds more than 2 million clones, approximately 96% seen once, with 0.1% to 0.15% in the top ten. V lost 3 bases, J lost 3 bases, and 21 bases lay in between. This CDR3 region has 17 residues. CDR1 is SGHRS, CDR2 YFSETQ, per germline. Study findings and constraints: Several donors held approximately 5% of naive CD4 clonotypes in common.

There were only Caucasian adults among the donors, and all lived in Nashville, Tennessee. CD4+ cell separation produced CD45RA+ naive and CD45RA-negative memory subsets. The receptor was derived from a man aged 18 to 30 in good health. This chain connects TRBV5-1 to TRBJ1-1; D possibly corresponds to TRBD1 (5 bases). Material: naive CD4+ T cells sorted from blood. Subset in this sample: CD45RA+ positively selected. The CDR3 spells CASSSDNRFPLDTEAFF. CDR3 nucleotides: TGCGCCAGCAGCTCGGATAACAGGTTTCCCCTGGACACTGAAGCTTTCTTT.